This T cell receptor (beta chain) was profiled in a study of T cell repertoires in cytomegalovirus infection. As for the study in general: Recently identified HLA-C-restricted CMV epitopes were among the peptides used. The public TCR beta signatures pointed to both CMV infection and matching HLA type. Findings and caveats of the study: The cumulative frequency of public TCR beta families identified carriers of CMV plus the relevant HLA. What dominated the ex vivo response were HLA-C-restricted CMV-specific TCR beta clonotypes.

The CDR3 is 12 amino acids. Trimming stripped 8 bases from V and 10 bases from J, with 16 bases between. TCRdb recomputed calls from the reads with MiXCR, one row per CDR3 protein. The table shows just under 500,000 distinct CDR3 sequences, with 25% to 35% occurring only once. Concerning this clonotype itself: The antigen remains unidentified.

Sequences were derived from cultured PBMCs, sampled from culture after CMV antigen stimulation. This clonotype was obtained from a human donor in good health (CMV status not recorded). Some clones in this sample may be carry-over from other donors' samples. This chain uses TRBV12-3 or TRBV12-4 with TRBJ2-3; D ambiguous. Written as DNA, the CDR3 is TGTGCCAGCCGCACCTCAACGATAGCGCAGTATTTT. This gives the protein CASRTSTIAQYF.